What follows are 26 T cell receptor beta chains derived from one specimen sequenced in a study of molecular identifiers for immune sequencing clone quantification (dated by TCRdb to the late 2010s). The library was prepared using PCR. The sample was run on a NextSeq 500. The public reads were reprocessed in TCRdb via fastp at Q25 and MiXCR, keeping in-frame beta chains. A single entry per CDR3 protein holds the most common genes and DNA from its merged rows. The sample table lists around 480,000 distinct CDR3 sequences, around 23% of them with a count of one. The leading ten clones occupy around 0.79% of the sample. Source material: naive CD8+ T cells from blood, with Jurkat cell RNA spiked in. Explained via the paper, the cell subset or site label denotes: FACS-sorted CD8+CD4-CCR7+CD45RA+ naive T cells. The receptors shown here come from a human donor in good health. Some libraries in this study had Jurkat cell RNA spiked in.

V and J are TRBV13 and TRBJ1-1, with 7 bases fitting TRBD1. The CDR3 is 15 residues long. After removal of 7 bases from V and 7 bases from J, the junction contained 15 bases not matched to a gene. Germline CDR1 reads PRHDT; CDR2 reads FYEKMQ (reference sequence). CDR3 in amino acids: CASNPFGQGGGEAFF. The CDR3 DNA reads as TGTGCCAGCAACCCCTTCGGGCAGGGGGGTGGTGAAGCTTTCTTT.

This chain joins TRBV7-9 and TRBJ2-7; D is possibly TRBD1 (6 bases). Germline lookup yields CDR1 SEHNR and CDR2 FQNEAQ (reference sequence). The V end lost 5 bases, the J end lost 7 bases, and 21 bases lay between the germline ends. CDR3 length: 15 amino acids. The CDR3 nucleotides read TGTGCCAGCAGCGAACCCGGGACACGTTCCCGGGAGCAGTACTTC. Translation: CASSEPGTRSREQYF.

This clonotype was observed at least ten times. This chain links TRBV5-5 with TRBJ2-1, with 9 bases identical to TRBD1. Trimming cost V 1 base and J 9 bases; bases outside gene matches: 11. The CDR3 sequence is 16 residues long. Germline values: CDR1 SGHKS, CDR2 YYEKEE (reference sequence). The CDR3 reads CASSLRDRDRMGEQFF. CDR3 coding DNA: TGTGCCAGCAGCTTGCGGGACAGGGATCGAATGGGTGAGCAGTTCTTC.

J is TRBJ2-3 and V is TRBV27; 7 nucleotides line up with TRBD2. Germline V gene sequence: CDR1 MNHEY, CDR2 SMNVEV (reference sequence). The CDR3 covers 17 residues. The V and J ends lost 5 bases and 1 base, in that order; junction bases with no gene match: 12. CDR3 sequence: CASSSLAGALGTDTQYF. The DNA of the CDR3 is TGTGCCAGCAGTAGCTTAGCGGGTGCCCTCGGCACAGATACGCAGTATTTT.

This clonotype came up once. Possible read error: a much larger clone is one base away. The rearrangement links TRBV28 to TRBJ2-7, with D perhaps matching TRBD2 (5 bases). The CDR3 consists of 12 residues. Germline V CDR1 and CDR2: MDHEN, SYDVKM. CDR3 bases: TGTGCCAGCAGTTTCGAGGGTGACGAGCCGTACTTC. This translates into CASSFEGDEPYF.

This clonotype was counted at least ten times. The V gene is TRBV12-3 or TRBV12-4, the J gene TRBJ1-4; D might be TRBD1 (5 bases). The CDR3 is 15 amino acids. Trimming stripped 4 bases from V and 6 bases from J, with 15 bases between. The CDR3 loop is CASSSPPGKDEKLFF. The CDR3 coding sequence is TGTGCCAGCAGTTCCCCCCCAGGGAAGGATGAAAAACTGTTTTTT.

This clonotype was seen a few times. The rearrangement joins TRBV2 to TRBJ1-5; D gene uncertain. The V end lost 3 bases, the J end lost 5 bases, and 8 bases lay between the germline ends. Germline V lookup: CDR1 SNHLY, CDR2 FYNNEI. This CDR3 comprises 13 residues. In DNA, the CDR3 is TGTGCCAGCAGTGATAATCCCGATCAGCCCCAGCATTTT. It codes for CASSDNPDQPQHF.

To note about this clonotype: A much larger clonotype is one base distant, so this may be a read error. The chain couples TRBV7-2 to TRBJ2-7; D unclear. This CDR3 is built from 14 residues. The V gene's germline CDR1 is SGHTA and CDR2 FQGNSA. V was clipped by 4 bases and J by 5 bases, with 15 bases between them. As DNA, the CDR3 is TGTGCCAGCAGCTCCCGACCGGGTTTGAACGAGCAGTACTTC. Protein: CASSSRPGLNEQYF. The full variable domain, in which reference TRBV7-2 and TRBJ2-7 provide the parts outside the CDR3, is GAGVSQSPSNKVTEKGKDVELRCDPISGHTALYWYRQSLGQGLEFLIYFQGNSAPDKSGLPSDRFSAERTGGSVSTLTIQRTQQEDSAVYLCASSSRPGLNEQYFGPGTRLTVT.

This clonotype was detected only a few times. The chain is built from TRBV7-9 and TRBJ2-1; D is possibly TRBD2 (7 bases). Per germline, CDR1 SEHNR and CDR2 FQNEAQ (reference sequence). The V and J ends lost 4 bases and 2 bases respectively, with 15 bases between them. This CDR3 has 16 residues. CDR3 coding DNA: TGTGCCAGCAGCTCCCTGGGGGGGCCCCCCTACAATGAGCAGTTCTTC. Translation gives CASSSLGGPPYNEQFF.

This chain connects TRBV3-1 to TRBJ2-5, with 7 bases aligning to TRBD1. J lost 0 bases, V lost 2 bases, and 6 bases had no gene match. Germline CDR1 is LGHDT and CDR2 is YNNKEL (reference sequence). The CDR3 runs 16 residues. The CDR3 region is CASSQMTGQDQETQYF. The CDR3 bases are TGTGCCAGCAGCCAAATGACAGGACAGGACCAAGAGACCCAGTACTTC.

As concerns this clonotype: This is likely a read error, given that the CDR3 carries no conserved phenylalanine or tryptophan at its end. The rearrangement links TRBV4-1 to TRBJ2-1, with 8 bases fitting TRBD2. V lost 4 bases, J lost 1 base, and 0 bases stayed unmatched. CDR3 size: 14 residues. The germline CDR1 and CDR2 sequences are MGHRA and YSYEKL. CDR3 in DNA: TGCGCCAGCAGCCCGGGAGGGTCCTACAATGAGCAGTTCTCC. Translation gives CASSPGGSYNEQFS.

This clonotype was found a few times. V gene TRBV6-2 or TRBV6-3 combines with J gene TRBJ2-3, with a tentative D call TRBD1 (5 bases). CDR3 length equals 16 residues. V lost 0 bases and J 3 bases, leaving 13 bases between the germline ends. Germline V gives CDR1 MNHEY, CDR2 SVGEGT. CDR3 sequence: CASSYSSWQGTDTQYF. CDR3 nucleotide sequence: TGTGCCAGCAGTTACTCGAGTTGGCAGGGAACAGATACGCAGTATTTT.

This clonotype was seen at least ten times. The V and J genes are TRBV2 and TRBJ2-3; possible D gene TRBD2, 6 bases. This CDR3 has 17 residues. V was trimmed by 6 bases and J by 0 bases, leaving 19 bases between them. Per the germline V gene, CDR1 is SNHLY and CDR2 is FYNNEI. CDR3 amino acids: CASSRVGAGTSTDTQYF. The CDR3 DNA follows: TGTGCCAGCAGCAGGGTCGGTGCGGGGACTAGCACAGATACGCAGTATTTT.

This clonotype was counted at least ten times. The chain couples TRBV27 to TRBJ2-7; 7 positions match TRBD1. Germline-derived CDR1 and CDR2 are MNHEY and SMNVEV (reference sequence). The ends lost 8 bases at V and 1 base at J; junction bases unmatched: 11. The CDR3 is 15 residues long. This chain's CDR3 is CASGTHRGPSYEQYF. The CDR3 DNA reads TGTGCCAGCGGAACTCACAGGGGTCCTTCCTACGAGCAGTACTTC.

This clonotype was seen more than once but under ten times. CDR3 bases: TGTGCCAGCATCGGGACAGGCCACCAAGAGACCCAGTACTTC. Translated, it gives CASIGTGHQETQYF. The V and J genes are TRBV2 and TRBJ2-5; 8 nucleotides agree with TRBD1. The CDR3 is 14 residues long. CDR1 and CDR2 from the germline V gene are SNHLY and FYNNEI. Trimming removed 7 bases from V and 0 bases from J; junction bases left unmatched: 4.

This chain uses TRBV7-6 with TRBJ2-7, with D possibly TRBD2 on 5 matching bases. The CDR3 extends over 13 amino acids. V lost 4 bases and J lost 6, with 13 bases in between. Germline-derived CDR1 and CDR2 are SGHVS and FNYEAQ. CDR3 sequence reads: CASSSLRAGEQYF. CDR3 in DNA: TGTGCCAGCAGCTCCCTACGTGCGGGCGAGCAGTACTTC.

For this clonotype: This may arise from a read error, as a much more abundant clone is one base away. The V call is TRBV29-1, the J call TRBJ2-5; D unresolved. Germline CDR1 reads SQVTM; CDR2 reads ANQGSEA. The CDR3 is 12 amino acids. V lost 7 bases and J 2 bases, leaving 11 bases between the germline ends. CDR3 sequence reads: CSAWGPQETQYF. The CDR3, as DNA: TGCAGCGCCTGGGGTCCTCAAGAGACCCAGTACTTC. Filled out from reference TRBV29-1 and TRBJ2-5, the complete variable domain reads SAVISQKPSRDICQRGTSLTIQCQVDSQVTMMFWYRQQPGQSLTLIATANQGSEATYESGFVIDKFPISRPNLTFSTLTVSNMSPEDSSIYLCSAWGPQETQYFGPGTRLLVL.

About this clonotype: One end of the junction is discordant with germline, which a read error may explain. The chain recombines TRBV6-2 or TRBV6-3 with TRBJ1-1; unclear D gene. The V gene's germline CDR1 is MNHEY and CDR2 SVGEGT. The CDR3 runs to 16 residues. Written as DNA, the CDR3 is TGTGCCAGCAGCTACGTTTATGTGGTCCGGAGGACTGAAACTTTCTTT. Encoded protein: CASSYVYVVRRTETFF.

V and J are TRBV6-1 and TRBJ2-7; D is ambiguous. Between the trimmed V and J ends, which lost 4 bases and 3 bases, there was a span of 13 bases. Germline lookup yields CDR1 MNHNS and CDR2 SASEGT. The CDR3 sequence is 14 residues long. The CDR3 is CASSAPLTVYEQYF. The CDR3 DNA is TGTGCCAGCAGTGCGCCACTGACTGTCTACGAGCAGTACTTC.

This clonotype was recorded only once. This chain joins TRBV20-1 and TRBJ2-5, with D possibly being TRBD2 (5 bases). CDR1 is DFQATT, CDR2 SNEGSKA, per germline (reference sequence). The CDR3 extends over 12 amino acids. The ends were cut back, 3 bases at V and 9 bases at J, with 14 bases in the middle. The CDR3 region is CSARIVGEPQYF. The CDR3 DNA reads as TGCAGTGCTAGGATAGTTGGGGAGCCCCAGTACTTC.

Concerning this clonotype: Possible read error: a much larger clone is one base away. The chain links TRBV29-1 to TRBJ2-1; D is uncertain. This CDR3 comprises 12 residues. Germline lookup yields CDR1 SQVTM and CDR2 ANQGSEA. V was cut by 5 bases and J by 4 bases, with 9 bases left in between. DNA for the CDR3: TGCAGCGTTCGGCTAGTTTACAATGAGCAGTTCTTC. It translates to CSVRLVYNEQFF.

The chain combines TRBV9 with TRBJ2-3; no clear D. Between the trimmed V and J ends, which lost 6 bases and 0 bases, there was a span of 8 bases. This CDR3 contains 13 residues. Germline V gene data show CDR1 as SGDLS and CDR2 as YYNGEE. The CDR3 loop is CASNLLSTDTQYF. Here the CDR3 DNA reads TGTGCCAGCAACCTATTAAGCACAGATACGCAGTATTTT.

This chain connects TRBV27 to TRBJ2-7, with D possibly matching TRBD1 (6 bases). The germline gives CDR1 MNHEY, CDR2 SMNVEV (reference sequence). CDR3 length equals 14 residues. V was cut by 2 bases and J by 5 bases, with 13 bases left in between. CDR3 loop: CASSLQGTGNEQYF. The CDR3 region has the DNA TGTGCCAGCAGTTTACAGGGGACGGGGAACGAGCAGTACTTC.

Note on this clonotype: This may be a read error: a much more frequent sequence differs by one nucleotide. V gene TRBV7-2 combines with J gene TRBJ2-3, with 7 bases identical to TRBD2. The germline CDR1 and CDR2 sequences are SGHTA and FQGNSA. The length of the CDR3 is 16 residues. With 5 bases clipped from V and 1 base from J, the junction kept 9 bases outside the gene matches. The CDR3: CASSQEGLAGTDTQYF. DNA for the CDR3: TGTGCCAGCAGCCAAGAGGGGCTAGCGGGCACAGATACGCAGTATTTT.

The J gene is TRBJ2-7, the V gene TRBV29-1, with D possibly called TRBD1 or TRBD2 (5 bases each). Germline lookup yields CDR1 SQVTM and CDR2 ANQGSEA. Trimming cost V 7 bases and J 5 bases, with 12 bases left between them. CDR3 length equals 11 residues. CDR3 residues: CSAEGYHEQYF. CDR3 bases: TGCAGCGCCGAGGGGTACCACGAGCAGTACTTC.

The chain has TRBV7-6 and TRBJ2-7, with 7 bases that match TRBD1. In germline, CDR1 is SGHVS, CDR2 FNYEAQ. The CDR3 contains 14 residues. Trimming at V came to 1 base and at J to 6 bases, leaving 6 bases not matched to a gene. The CDR3 protein is CASSLGQGLGEQYF. The CDR3 DNA follows: TGTGCCAGCAGCTTAGGACAGGGCCTGGGCGAGCAGTACTTC.